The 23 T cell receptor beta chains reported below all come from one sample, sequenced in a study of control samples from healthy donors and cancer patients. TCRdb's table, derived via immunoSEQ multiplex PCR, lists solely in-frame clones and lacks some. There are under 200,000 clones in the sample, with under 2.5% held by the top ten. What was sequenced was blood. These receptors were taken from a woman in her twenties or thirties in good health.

DNA for the CDR3: TGTGCCAGCAGTTACCCCAGGGGGTTCGTTTCACCCCTCCACTTT. Amino acids: CASSYPRGFVSPLHF. The chain joins TRBV28 to TRBJ1-6; 7 bases are shared with TRBD1. Germline V lookup: CDR1 MDHEN, CDR2 SYDVKM. After removal of 4 bases from V and 9 bases from J, the junction contained 9 bases not matched to a gene. The CDR3 sequence is 15 residues long.

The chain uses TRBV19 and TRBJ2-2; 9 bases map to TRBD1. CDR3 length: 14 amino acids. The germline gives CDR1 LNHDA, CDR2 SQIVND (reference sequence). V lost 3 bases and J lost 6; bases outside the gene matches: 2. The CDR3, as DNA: TGTGCCAGTAGTATTGACAGGGGGTCCGGGGAGCTGTTTTTT. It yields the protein CASSIDRGSGELFF.

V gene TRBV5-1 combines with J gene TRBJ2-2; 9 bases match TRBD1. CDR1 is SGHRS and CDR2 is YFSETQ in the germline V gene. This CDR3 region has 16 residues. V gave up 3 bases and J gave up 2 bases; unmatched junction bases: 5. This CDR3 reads CASSSRTGANTGELFF. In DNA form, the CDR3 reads TGCGCCAGCAGCTCGCGGACAGGGGCTAACACCGGGGAGCTGTTTTTT. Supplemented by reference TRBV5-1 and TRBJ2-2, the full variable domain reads KAGVTQTPRYLIKTRGQQVTLSCSPISGHRSVSWYQQTPGQGLQFLFEYFSETQRNKGNFPGRFSGRQFSNSRSEMNVSTLELGDSALYLCASSSRTGANTGELFFGEGSRLTVL.

The CDR3 reads CASSLSLASRAGELFF. The CDR3 DNA sequence: TGTGCCAGCAGCTTATCACTGGCATCCCGGGCCGGGGAGCTGTTTTTT. This chain connects TRBV7-6 to TRBJ2-2; D unclear. Germline CDR1 is SGHVS and CDR2 is FNYEAQ. V gave up 2 bases and J gave up 6 bases, with 16 bases separating them. CDR3 size: 16 residues.

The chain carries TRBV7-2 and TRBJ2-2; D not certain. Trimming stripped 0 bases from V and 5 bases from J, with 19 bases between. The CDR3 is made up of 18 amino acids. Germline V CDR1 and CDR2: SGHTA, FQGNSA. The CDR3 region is CASSLALTRSAQTGELFF. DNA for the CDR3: TGTGCCAGCAGCTTAGCGCTTACCCGCTCGGCTCAAACCGGGGAGCTGTTTTTT.

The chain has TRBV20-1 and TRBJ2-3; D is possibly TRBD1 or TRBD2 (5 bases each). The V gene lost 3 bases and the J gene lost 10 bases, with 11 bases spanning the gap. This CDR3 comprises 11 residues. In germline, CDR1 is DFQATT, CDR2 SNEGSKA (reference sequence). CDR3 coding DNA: TGCAGTGCTAGGAGGGACCTGCCGCAGTATTTT. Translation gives CSARRDLPQYF.

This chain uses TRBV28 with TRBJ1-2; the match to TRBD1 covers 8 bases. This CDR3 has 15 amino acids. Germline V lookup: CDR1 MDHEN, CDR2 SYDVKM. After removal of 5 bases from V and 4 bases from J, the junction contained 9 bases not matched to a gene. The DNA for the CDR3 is TGTGCCAGCAGTACCTCCCCCGGGACAGGCTATGGCTACACCTTC. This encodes CASSTSPGTGYGYTF.

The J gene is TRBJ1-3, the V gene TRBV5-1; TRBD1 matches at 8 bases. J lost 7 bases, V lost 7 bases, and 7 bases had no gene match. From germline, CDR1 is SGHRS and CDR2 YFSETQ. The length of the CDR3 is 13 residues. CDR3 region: CASGQGRGNTIYF. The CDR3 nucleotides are TGCGCCAGCGGACAGGGCAGGGGGAACACCATATATTTT.

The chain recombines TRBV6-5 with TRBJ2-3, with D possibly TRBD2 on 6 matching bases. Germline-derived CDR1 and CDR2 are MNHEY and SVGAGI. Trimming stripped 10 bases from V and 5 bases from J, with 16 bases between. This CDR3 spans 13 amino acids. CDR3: CATRAGPRDTQYF. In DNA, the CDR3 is TGTGCCACTCGCGCGGGGCCGCGAGATACGCAGTATTTT.

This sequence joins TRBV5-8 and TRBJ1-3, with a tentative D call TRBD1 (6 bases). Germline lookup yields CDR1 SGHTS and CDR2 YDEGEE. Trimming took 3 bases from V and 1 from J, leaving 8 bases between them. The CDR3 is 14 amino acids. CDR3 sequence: CASSSGASGNTIYF. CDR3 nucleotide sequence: TGTGCCAGCAGCTCGGGGGCATCTGGAAACACCATATATTTT.

Here the CDR3 DNA reads TGTGCCAGCTCACCACCTTCGTCGACAGGGGGCCGTATGAACACTGAAGCTTTCTTT. Translating gives CASSPPSSTGGRMNTEAFF. The V and J genes are TRBV18 and TRBJ1-1; TRBD1 matches 10 bases. J gave up 0 bases and V 0 bases, and 10 bases lay outside the gene matches. Germline assignment: CDR1 KGHSH and CDR2 LQKENI. CDR3 length equals 19 residues.

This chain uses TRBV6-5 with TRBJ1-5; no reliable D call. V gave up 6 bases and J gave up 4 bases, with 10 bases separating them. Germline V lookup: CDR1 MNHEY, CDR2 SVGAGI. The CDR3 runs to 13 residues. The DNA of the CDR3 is TGTGCCAGCAGCCCGACTCAGAATCAGCCCCAGCATTTT. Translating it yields CASSPTQNQPQHF.

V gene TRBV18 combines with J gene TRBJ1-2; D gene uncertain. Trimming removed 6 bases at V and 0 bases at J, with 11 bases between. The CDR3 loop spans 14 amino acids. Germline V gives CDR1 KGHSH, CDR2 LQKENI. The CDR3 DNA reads TGTGCCAGCTCCCTAGCGGGGACTAACTATGGCTACACCTTC. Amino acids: CASSLAGTNYGYTF.

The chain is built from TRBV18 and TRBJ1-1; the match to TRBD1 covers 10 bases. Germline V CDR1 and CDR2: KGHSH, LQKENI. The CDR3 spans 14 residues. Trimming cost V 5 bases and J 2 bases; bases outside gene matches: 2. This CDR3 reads CASSGDRGNTEAFF. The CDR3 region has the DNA TGTGCCAGCTCAGGGGACAGGGGAAACACTGAAGCTTTCTTT. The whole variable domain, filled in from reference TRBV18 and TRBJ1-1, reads NAGVMQNPRHLVRRRGQEARLRCSPMKGHSHVYWYRQLPEEGLKFMVYLQKENIIDESGMPKERFSAEFPKEGPSILRIQQVVRGDSAAYFCASSGDRGNTEAFFGQGTRLTVV.

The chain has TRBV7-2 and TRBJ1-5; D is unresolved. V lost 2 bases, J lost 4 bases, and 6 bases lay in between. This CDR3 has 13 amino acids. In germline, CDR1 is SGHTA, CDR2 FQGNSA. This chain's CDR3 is CASSLSQNQPQHF. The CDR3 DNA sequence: TGTGCCAGCAGCTTAAGTCAAAATCAGCCCCAGCATTTT.

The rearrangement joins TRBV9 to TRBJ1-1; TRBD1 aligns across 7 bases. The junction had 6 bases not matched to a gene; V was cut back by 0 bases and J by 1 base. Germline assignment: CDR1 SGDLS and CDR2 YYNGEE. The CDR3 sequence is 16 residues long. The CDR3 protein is CASSVEVGQSNTEAFF. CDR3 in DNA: TGTGCCAGCAGCGTAGAGGTGGGACAGTCGAACACTGAAGCTTTCTTT.

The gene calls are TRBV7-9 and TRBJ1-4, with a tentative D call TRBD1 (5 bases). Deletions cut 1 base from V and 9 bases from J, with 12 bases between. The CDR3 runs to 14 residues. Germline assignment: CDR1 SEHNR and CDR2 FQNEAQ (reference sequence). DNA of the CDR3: TGTGCCAGCAGCTTAGTAGGGGAGGGGAAAAAACTGTTTTTT. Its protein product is CASSLVGEGKKLFF.

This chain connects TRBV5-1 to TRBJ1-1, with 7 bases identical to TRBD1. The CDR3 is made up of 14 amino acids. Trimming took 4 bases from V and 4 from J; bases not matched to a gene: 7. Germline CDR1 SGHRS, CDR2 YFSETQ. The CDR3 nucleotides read TGCGCCAGCAGCGCCGGGACAGTCGGCACTGAAGCTTTCTTT. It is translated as CASSAGTVGTEAFF.

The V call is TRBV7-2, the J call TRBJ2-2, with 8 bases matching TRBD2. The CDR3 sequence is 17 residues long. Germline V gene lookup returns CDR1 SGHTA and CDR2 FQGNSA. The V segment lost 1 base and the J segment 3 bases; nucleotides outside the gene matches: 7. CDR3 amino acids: CASSLEGLGYYTGELFF. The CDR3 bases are TGTGCCAGCAGCTTAGAGGGACTAGGTTACTACACCGGGGAGCTGTTTTTT.

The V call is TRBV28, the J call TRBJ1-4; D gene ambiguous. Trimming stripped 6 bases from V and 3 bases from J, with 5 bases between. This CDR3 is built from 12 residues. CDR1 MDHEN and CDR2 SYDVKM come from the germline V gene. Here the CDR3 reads CASRGSNEKLFF. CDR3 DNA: TGTGCCAGCAGAGGGTCTAATGAAAAACTGTTTTTT. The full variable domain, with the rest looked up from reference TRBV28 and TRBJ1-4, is DVKVTQSSRYLVKRTGEKVFLECVQDMDHENMFWYRQDPGLGLRLIYFSYDVKMKEKGDIPEGYSVSREKKERFSLILESASTNQTSMYLCASRGSNEKLFFGSGTQLSVL.

CDR3 protein: CASNLQGLNQPQHF. Here the CDR3 DNA reads TGTGCCAGCAACCTCCAGGGACTCAATCAGCCCCAGCATTTT. The chain recombines TRBV6-5 with TRBJ1-5; D is perhaps TRBD1 (5 bases). Trimming took off 7 bases at V and 3 bases at J, with 13 bases between the two ends. Germline values: CDR1 MNHEY, CDR2 SVGAGI. This CDR3 is 14 amino acids long.

The CDR3 bases are TGTGCCAGCAGTGATAGCGGGGGGACCTACAATGAGCAGTTCTTC. Amino acid sequence: CASSDSGGTYNEQFF. The gene calls are TRBV6-2 or TRBV6-3 and TRBJ2-1, with 10 bases fitting TRBD2. Losses at the gene ends were 5 bases for V and 2 bases for J; bases not matched to a gene: 3. The CDR3 has 15 amino acids. Germline V lookup: CDR1 MNHEY, CDR2 SVGEGT.

The chain's CDR3 is CASSSGSNYGYTF. DNA of the CDR3: TGTGCCAGCAGCTCGGGGTCAAACTATGGCTACACCTTC. This chain uses TRBV7-2 with TRBJ1-2, with D hard to call. The CDR3 covers 13 residues. Deletions cut 4 bases from V and 2 bases from J, with 8 bases between. Germline V CDR1 and CDR2: SGHTA, FQGNSA.